These 14 T cell receptor beta chains came from one sample sequenced in a study of blood T cell repertoires in COVID-19. TCRdb's table, derived via immunoSEQ multiplex PCR, lists solely in-frame clones and lacks some. The table includes 80,000 to 95,000 clones, 81% detected once. Sequences were obtained from peripheral blood. These receptors originate from a man aged 80 or over with active or convalescent COVID-19.

This clone showed up just once. The chain employs TRBV5-5 and TRBJ2-3; TRBD2 aligns across 13 bases. The length of the CDR3 is 17 residues. The V segment lost 7 bases and the J segment 6 bases; nucleotides outside the gene matches: 14. CDR1 SGHKS and CDR2 YYEKEE come from the germline V gene (reference sequence). Here the CDR3 reads CASEVTSGGTPLDTQYF. CDR3 bases: TGTGCCAGCGAAGTGACTAGCGGGGGGACCCCACTGGATACGCAGTATTTT.

The V call is TRBV6-6, the J call TRBJ1-6; D uncertain. V shed 8 bases and J shed 2 bases, with 13 bases lying between them. The CDR3 runs to 15 residues. Per germline, CDR1 MNHNY and CDR2 SVGAGI (reference sequence). The CDR3, as DNA: TGTGCCAGCTCGGCGGCGCCACCCTATAATTCACCCCTCCACTTT. Translated, it gives CASSAAPPYNSPLHF.

This chain links TRBV13 with TRBJ2-3, with 12 bases aligning to TRBD2. Germline V gene lookup returns CDR1 PRHDT and CDR2 FYEKMQ (reference sequence). The CDR3 extends over 18 amino acids. Trimming at V came to 5 bases and at J to 2 bases, leaving 11 bases not matched to a gene. CDR3 protein: CASSARLAGVLNTDTQYF. The DNA for the CDR3 is TGTGCCAGCAGCGCCCGACTAGCGGGGGTGCTAAACACAGATACGCAGTATTTT.

J is TRBJ1-6 and V is TRBV15, with D possibly being TRBD1 (5 bases). From germline, CDR1 is LNHNV and CDR2 YYDKDF (reference sequence). The CDR3 length is 15 residues. Trimming left V 1 base short and J 10 bases short, with 14 bases between. In DNA, the CDR3 is TGTGCCACCAGCAGAGGAAGACAGCACAGATCACCCCTCCACTTT. It specifies CATSRGRQHRSPLHF.

V is TRBV6-6 and J is TRBJ1-5; 11 nucleotides line up with TRBD1. Looked up from germline, CDR1 is MNHNY and CDR2 is SVGAGI (reference sequence). J was trimmed by 5 bases and V by 6 bases; bases with no gene match: 3. The CDR3 contains 14 residues. The CDR3 reads CASSQGQGDQPQHF. The CDR3 DNA sequence: TGTGCCAGCAGCCAGGGACAGGGGGATCAGCCCCAGCATTTT.

V is TRBV5-1 and J is TRBJ1-2; TRBD1 agrees at 7 bases. CDR3 size: 14 residues. The V and J ends lost 1 base and 5 bases, in that order; junction bases with no gene match: 5. Germline CDR1 reads SGHRS; CDR2 reads YFSETQ. In DNA form, the CDR3 reads TGCGCCAGCAGCTTGTGGAACAGGGGTTATGGCTACACCTTC. Amino acids: CASSLWNRGYGYTF.

The J gene is TRBJ1-1, the V gene TRBV14; a possible D gene is TRBD1 (5 bases). Germline assignment: CDR1 SGHDN and CDR2 FVKESK. This CDR3 has 14 residues. Between the trimmed V and J ends, which lost 4 bases and 4 bases, there was a span of 13 bases. CDR3 sequence: CASSRRQWGTEAFF. CDR3 DNA sequence: TGTGCCAGCAGCCGCAGACAGTGGGGCACTGAAGCTTTCTTT. Variable domain in full (rest from reference TRBV14 and TRBJ1-1): EAGVTQFPSHSVIEKGQTVTLRCDPISGHDNLYWYRRVMGKEIKFLLHFVKESKQDESGMPNNRFLAERTGGTYSTLKVQPAELEDSGVYFCASSRRQWGTEAFFGQGTRLTVV.

The chain recombines TRBV5-1 with TRBJ2-7; 9 positions agree with TRBD2. This CDR3 has 18 residues. Per the germline V gene, CDR1 is SGHRS and CDR2 is YFSETQ. Unmatched junction bases numbered 19, after V lost 1 base and J lost 8 bases. CDR3 residues: CASSLITLAGSFPPQQYF. The DNA for the CDR3 is TGCGCCAGCAGCTTGATCACCCTAGCGGGGTCCTTTCCCCCTCAGCAGTACTTC.

The rearrangement links TRBV9 to TRBJ2-1; 9 nucleotides align to TRBD2. The CDR3 has 17 residues. Per the germline V gene, CDR1 is SGDLS and CDR2 is YYNGEE. Germline trimming cut 0 bases from V and 9 bases from J; bases unmatched to any gene: 13. CDR3 in DNA: TGTGCCAGCAGCGTAGGAGGCAGGCGGGGGGGCTTTGGTGAGCAGTTCTTC. Its protein product is CASSVGGRRGGFGEQFF.

This rearrangement joins TRBV19 to TRBJ1-5; TRBD1 matches at 7 bases. The CDR3 sequence is 13 residues long. Trimming at V came to 5 bases and at J to 7 bases, leaving 5 bases not matched to a gene. Germline V gene data show CDR1 as LNHDA and CDR2 as SQIVND (reference sequence). The CDR3 here is CASSVQGRQPQHF. The CDR3 DNA is TGTGCCAGTAGTGTACAGGGGAGGCAGCCCCAGCATTTT.

The chain combines TRBV7-2 with TRBJ2-1; possible D gene TRBD2, 6 bases. Germline lookup yields CDR1 SGHTA and CDR2 FQGNSA. The CDR3 contains 17 residues. Trimming cost V 5 bases and J 5 bases, with 22 bases left between them. CDR3 region: CASSTSSGSGANNEQFF. The CDR3 DNA is TGTGCCAGCAGCACGAGTTCCGGGAGCGGCGCCAACAATGAGCAGTTCTTC.

The chain joins TRBV11-2 to TRBJ2-7; 7 bases are shared with TRBD1. The V gene end was trimmed by 1 base and the J gene end by 2 bases; junction bases not matched to a gene: 5. The CDR3 is 15 residues long. In germline, CDR1 is SGHAT, CDR2 FQNNGV. The CDR3 DNA is TGTGCCAGCAGCTTAGGAGGGGACAGTACCTACGAGCAGTACTTC. Amino acids: CASSLGGDSTYEQYF.

The genes are TRBV13 and TRBJ2-5; TRBD2 matches at 9 bases. Germline loops: CDR1 PRHDT, CDR2 FYEKMQ (reference sequence). Trimming took 2 bases from V and 2 from J; bases not matched to a gene: 6. The CDR3 length is 16 residues. Written as DNA, the CDR3 is TGTGCCAGCAGCTTACGCGTAGCGGGGGATCAAGAGACCCAGTACTTC. This translates into CASSLRVAGDQETQYF.

This clone has more than one count but fewer than ten. The rearrangement uses TRBV11-3 and TRBJ2-3; TRBD2 matches 10 bases. V trimming: 5 bases; J trimming: 1 base; junction bases outside the gene matches: 6. The CDR3 has 16 amino acids. Germline CDR1 is SGHNT and CDR2 is YENEEA. CDR3 in amino acids: CASSLGLADGTDTQYF. DNA for the CDR3: TGTGCCAGCAGCCTCGGACTAGCGGACGGCACAGATACGCAGTATTTT.